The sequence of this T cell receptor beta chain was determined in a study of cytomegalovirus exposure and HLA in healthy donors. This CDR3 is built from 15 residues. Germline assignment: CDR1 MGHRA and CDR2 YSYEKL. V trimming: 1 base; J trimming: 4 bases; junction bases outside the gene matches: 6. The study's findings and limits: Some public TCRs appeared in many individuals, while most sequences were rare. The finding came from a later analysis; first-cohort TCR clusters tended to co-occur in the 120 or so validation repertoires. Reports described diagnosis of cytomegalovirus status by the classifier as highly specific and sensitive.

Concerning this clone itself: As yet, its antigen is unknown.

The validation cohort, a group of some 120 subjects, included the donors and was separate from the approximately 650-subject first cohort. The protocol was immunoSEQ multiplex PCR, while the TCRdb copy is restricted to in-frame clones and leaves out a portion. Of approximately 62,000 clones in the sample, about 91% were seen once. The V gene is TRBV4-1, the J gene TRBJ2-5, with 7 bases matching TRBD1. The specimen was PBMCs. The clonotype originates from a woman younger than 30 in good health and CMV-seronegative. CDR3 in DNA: TGCGCCAGCAGCCAAGGAGACAGGGATTCAGAGACCCAGTACTTC. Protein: CASSQGDRDSETQYF.